Presented here are 10 T cell receptor beta chains from one specimen sequenced in a study of response to subunit inactivated influenza vaccine. TCRdb ran MiXCR on the RT-PCR reads and lists one entry per CDR3 protein. The data contain around 650,000 distinct CDR3 sequences, about a sixth of them singletons. This specimen consisted of PBMCs from blood, obtained about 12 days after vaccination. These receptors were taken from a man aged 50 to 59 who received an inactivated influenza vaccine.

This clonotype has just a few counts. V is TRBV7-9 and J is TRBJ2-1, with 9 bases aligning to TRBD2. Trimming cost V 5 bases and J 2 bases; bases outside gene matches: 4. Germline V gene sequence: CDR1 SEHNR, CDR2 FQNEAQ (reference sequence). CDR3 length: 15 amino acids. CDR3: CASSPSGDPYNEQFF. The CDR3 DNA follows: TGTGCCAGCAGCCCTAGCGGGGATCCCTACAATGAGCAGTTCTTC.

The sample holds a few counts of this clonotype. The chain couples TRBV3-1 to TRBJ2-1; D is uncertain. Germline CDR1 LGHDT, CDR2 YNNKEL (reference sequence). The CDR3 spans 14 residues. Deletions cut 0 bases from V and 8 bases from J, with 11 bases between. The CDR3 loop reads CASSQDPSGHEQFF. As DNA, the CDR3 is TGTGCCAGCAGCCAAGATCCTAGTGGCCATGAGCAGTTCTTC.

The rearrangement links TRBV7-8 to TRBJ2-1; TRBD2 matches 7 bases. The CDR3 covers 16 residues. The ends lost 0 bases at V and 0 bases at J; junction bases unmatched: 2. Looked up from germline, CDR1 is SGHVS and CDR2 is FQNEAQ. The CDR3 DNA is TGTGCCAGCAGCTTAGCCATAGCGGGCTCCTACAATGAGCAGTTCTTC. This codes for CASSLAIAGSYNEQFF.

This clonotype has only a few counts. The rearrangement joins TRBV12-3 or TRBV12-4 to TRBJ2-2; D gene uncertain. The CDR3 spans 16 residues. Trimming removed 2 bases from V and 4 bases from J, with 14 bases in between. The chain's CDR3 is CASSLPPWMTTGELFF. The CDR3 DNA follows: TGTGCCAGCAGTTTACCGCCTTGGATGACCACCGGGGAGCTGTTTTTT.

This clonotype turned up a few times. The chain couples TRBV12-3 or TRBV12-4 to TRBJ1-2; D remains unclear. Deletions cut 3 bases from V and 2 bases from J, with 16 bases between. CDR3 length: 16 residues. For the CDR3, the DNA is TGTGCCAGCAGTTTTCAGCTTACAATCTTGAACTATGGCTACACCTTC. Protein product: CASSFQLTILNYGYTF.

This chain links TRBV6-1 with TRBJ2-1; D might be TRBD2 (5 bases). The CDR3 consists of 12 residues. The germline V gene encodes CDR1 MNHNS and CDR2 SASEGT. V lost 7 bases and J 7 bases, leaving 11 bases between the germline ends. The DNA for the CDR3 is TGTGCCAGCAAGCAGGCGGGTAATGAGCAGTTCTTC. Its protein product is CASKQAGNEQFF.

This chain connects TRBV20-1 to TRBJ1-5; 7 nucleotides match TRBD1. Per the germline V gene, CDR1 is DFQATT and CDR2 is SNEGSKA (reference sequence). Trimming took 1 base from V and 1 from J; bases not matched to a gene: 7. There are 16 residues in the CDR3. CDR3 residues: CSARVNDRVSNQPQHF. CDR3 DNA sequence: TGCAGTGCTAGAGTCAACGACAGGGTGAGCAATCAGCCCCAGCATTTT.

The V gene is TRBV4-3, the J gene TRBJ2-2; D call uncertain. Trimming left V 0 bases short and J 4 bases short, with 9 bases between. The CDR3 has 15 amino acids. CDR1 is LGHNA and CDR2 is YSLEER in the germline V gene. Here the CDR3 reads CASSQERTSTGELFF. In nucleotides, the CDR3 is TGCGCCAGCAGCCAAGAAAGGACCAGCACCGGGGAGCTGTTTTTT.

This clonotype was recorded a few times. This chain connects TRBV15 to TRBJ2-3, with D possibly matching TRBD2 (6 bases). The V gene lost 0 bases and the J gene lost 5 bases, with 12 bases spanning the gap. This CDR3 contains 15 residues. Germline CDR1 reads LNHNV; CDR2 reads YYDKDF (reference sequence). In DNA, the CDR3 is TGTGCCACCAGCAGAGATGGTCACGGGAGAGATACGCAGTATTTT. It specifies CATSRDGHGRDTQYF.

The chain joins TRBV5-5 to TRBJ1-1; TRBD1 matches 11 bases. Germline V gene sequence: CDR1 SGHKS, CDR2 YYEKEE (reference sequence). The length of the CDR3 is 15 residues. V lost 0 bases to trimming and J lost 5 bases; unmatched junction nucleotides: 3. CDR3 in amino acids: CASSLEGQGETEAFF. CDR3 DNA sequence: TGTGCCAGCAGCTTGGAGGGACAGGGGGAAACTGAAGCTTTCTTT. Complete variable domain (other parts from reference TRBV5-5 and TRBJ1-1): DAGVTQSPTHLIKTRGQQVTLRCSPISGHKSVSWYQQVLGQGPQFIFQYYEKEERGRGNFPDRFSARQFPNYSSELNVNALLLGDSALYLCASSLEGQGETEAFFGQGTRLTVV.